This TCR beta chain was recovered during a study of blood T cell repertoires in COVID-19 (dated by TCRdb to the early 2020s). Regarding the research as a whole: The collaborator samples originated in the United States, Italy and Spain and spanned the acute and convalescent phases of COVID-19. The material from the prospective study consisted of cDNA or gDNA derived from T cells, B-cell-depleted T cells, or PBMCs. Subjects who had been exposed to COVID-19, were actively infected with it, or had recovered from it provided the deeply sampled blood TCRbeta repertoires that made up the dataset. A freely available public database, intended as a resource for researchers studying the immune response to SARS-CoV-2, is where the repertoires were released. Samples came from the ongoing ImmuneRACE study (first 160 participants) plus 1,254 subjects from 6 global collaborators. A de-identified subject ID, COVID-19 status, age in years and sex were almost always included in the sample metadata. Where available, HLA class I and class II types were obtained from metadata supplied by the sample provider rather than from assay-based typing. The study at large found these results: Clinical and demographic metadata were provided uncurated, with the amount varying by source and participant.

The CDR3 measures 15 amino acids from cysteine to phenylalanine. The kept DNA is CDR3 alone, 45 bases in frame from the first base. Here V drops 4 bases and J drops 4 bases, and the junction holds 7 bases not matched to any gene. As encoded in the germline V gene, CDR1 is SGHRS while CDR2 is YFSETQ. Regarding this clone: It has no known antigen specificity. No clone much larger than this one lies a single base away; base qualities are absent.

TCRbeta CDR3 regions were amplified from genomic DNA using the immunoSEQ Assay, a bias-controlled multiplex PCR. On the study's bioinformatics: Within the assay, amplification of reference gene primers was used to estimate how many nucleated cells each sample contained. To quantify the absolute abundance of each unique TCRbeta CDR3 rearrangement, sequence reads were collapsed and filtered. For each sample, productive Simpson clonality was calculated as the square root of Simpson's diversity index over productive rearrangements. What TCRdb holds here is the immuneACCESS table cut down to in-frame rearrangements. Part of the clones is not present; checked against another copy, under half of the missing clones reflect an unresolved V gene, and the others are unexplained. V and J calls and clone size are given by that table; D and trimming were obtained from the DNA. The sample table holds about 45,000 clones, of which 75% to 90% were seen once. About a quarter of the sample is taken by the ten largest.

Whole blood was collected in K2EDTA tubes by collaborating institutions according to the institutions' own protocols. For TCRbeta analysis, collaborator samples were shipped as frozen whole blood, as isolated PBMCs, or as DNA extracted from either sample type. The receptor was derived from a woman older than 75 in a cohort sampled during active or convalescent COVID-19. Recombination connected TRBV5-1 to TRBJ2-1; the central 8 bases match TRBD1. The specimen sequenced was peripheral blood. The DNA sequence is TGCGCCAGCAGCCCCGGACAGGGATATTACAATGAGCAGTTCTTC. Its amino acids are CASSPGQGYYNEQFF.